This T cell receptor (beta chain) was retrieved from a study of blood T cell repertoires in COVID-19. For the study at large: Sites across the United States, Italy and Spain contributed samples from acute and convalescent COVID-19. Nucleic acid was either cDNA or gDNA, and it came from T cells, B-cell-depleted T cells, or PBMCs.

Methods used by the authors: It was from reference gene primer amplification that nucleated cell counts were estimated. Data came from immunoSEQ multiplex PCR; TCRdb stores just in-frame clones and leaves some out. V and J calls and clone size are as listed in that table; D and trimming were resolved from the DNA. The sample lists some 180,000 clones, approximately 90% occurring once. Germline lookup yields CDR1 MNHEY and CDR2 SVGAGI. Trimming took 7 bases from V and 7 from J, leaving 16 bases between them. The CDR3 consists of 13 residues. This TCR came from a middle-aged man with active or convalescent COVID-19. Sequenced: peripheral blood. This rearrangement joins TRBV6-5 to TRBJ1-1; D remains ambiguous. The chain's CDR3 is CASINGVRNEAFF. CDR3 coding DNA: TGTGCCAGCATCAACGGGGTAAGAAATGAAGCTTTCTTT.